Described below is a single T cell receptor (beta chain) sequence and its context. This entry belongs to a study of T cell changes during pregnancy in multiple sclerosis. The protocol was immunoSEQ multiplex PCR, while the TCRdb copy is restricted to in-frame clones and leaves out a portion. The table records more than 45,000 clones, under 95% of them present only once. The CDR3 covers 15 residues. Germline CDR1 SGDLS, CDR2 YYNGEE. The ends lost 1 base at V and 5 bases at J; junction bases unmatched: 6. The V call is TRBV9, the J call TRBJ2-7, with 10 nucleotides matching TRBD1. This TCR was recovered from a female donor with multiple sclerosis, enrolled in a pregnancy study. The sample in question was CD4+ T cells from peripheral blood mononuclear cells, obtained in the second trimester of pregnancy. In DNA form, the CDR3 reads TGTGCCAGCAGCGTACTCCCGGGACAGGGGCACGAGCAGTACTTC. Translation: CASSVLPGQGHEQYF.